This section outlines one T cell receptor (beta chain) sequence together with its context. Its matching antigen is unknown. Using a J-beta primer mix together with a sample-barcoded 5' primer, a second PCR was run for roughly 6 to 12 cycles. Every sample produced at least 2.5 million CDR3-containing paired-end reads. TCRdb passed the 5' RACE reads through MiXCR, listing each CDR3 protein once. The table has roughly 2 million distinct CDR3 sequences, less than 50% seen once. The data stem from a study of blood T cells in healthy people across ages. Regarding the study as a whole: Correlation between TCR beta diversity and naive T cell percentage was strong.

V dropped 2 bases and J dropped 2 bases, with 10 bases sitting between them. The CDR3 covers 14 residues. From germline, CDR1 is DFQATT and CDR2 SNEGSKA (reference sequence). Donors each provided ten milliliters of peripheral blood. V and J are TRBV20-1 and TRBJ2-1; D gene ambiguous. The sequence came from a woman aged 35 to 49 in good health. Source material: blood. This CDR3 reads CSARSLGPYNEQFF. CDR3 nucleotide sequence: TGCAGTGCTAGATCGCTAGGGCCCTACAATGAGCAGTTCTTC.